What follows describes a single T cell receptor (beta chain). The specificity of this receptor is unknown. Base qualities are missing; no much larger clone stands one base away. CDR1 MNHEY and CDR2 SVGEGT are derived from the germline V gene. V has 0 bases trimmed and J has 5 bases trimmed; junction bases matching no gene number 2. The CDR3 goes from the cysteine to the phenylalanine over 15 residues. Just CDR3 DNA is preserved here, 45 bases in frame from base 1. The immunoSEQ Assay, a bias-controlled multiplex PCR, was used to amplify TCRbeta CDR3 regions from genomic DNA. On the authors' methods: The number of nucleated cells in each sample was estimated by amplification of reference gene primers within the assay. To quantify the absolute abundance of each unique TCRbeta CDR3 rearrangement, sequence reads were collapsed and filtered. For each sample, productive Simpson clonality was calculated as the square root of Simpson's diversity index across productive rearrangements. TCRdb retrieved this table from immuneACCESS and kept in-frame rearrangements only. Not all clones are present; in checked studies, unresolved V genes account for under half, and no reason is known for the remainder. V, J and clone size were drawn from that table, and D and trimming were deduced from the DNA. The sample data list a few hundred thousand clones, and around four fifths of these were observed just once. The ten largest clonotypes hold under 12% of the sample.

In Seattle, one collaborating source enrolled patients while the infection was active and tracked those patients longitudinally over the course of disease. Each collaborating institution followed its own protocols to collect whole blood in K2EDTA tubes. For TCRbeta analysis, collaborator samples were shipped as frozen whole blood, as isolated PBMCs, or as DNA extracted from either sample type. The sample comes from a study of blood T cell repertoires in COVID-19 (dated by TCRdb to 2018 to 2020). General notes on the study: Collaborator samples came from the United States, Italy and Spain and covered acute and convalescent phases of COVID-19. Sample metadata almost always included a de-identified subject ID, COVID-19 status, age in years and sex. Deeply sampled blood TCRbeta repertoires from subjects exposed to, actively infected with, or recovered from COVID-19 were included in the dataset. Samples came from the ongoing ImmuneRACE study (first 160 participants) plus 1,254 subjects from 6 global collaborators. The prospective study material was composed of cDNA or gDNA derived from T cells, B-cell-depleted T cells, or PBMCs. The repertoires were made available in a free public database intended to serve as a resource for research on the immune response to SARS-CoV-2. Where available, HLA class I and class II types were obtained from metadata supplied by the sample provider rather than from assay-based typing.

Summary of the overall study and its limitations: Clinical and demographic metadata were provided uncurated, with the amount varying by source and participant.

Material: peripheral blood. This sequence uses TRBV6-2 or TRBV6-3 and TRBJ2-4, with TRBD1 identical over 9 junction bases. This TCR derives from an elderly woman with COVID-19, enrolled during active disease. The sequence in DNA is TGTGCCAGCAGTTACTCGACAGGGGGACAAAACATTCAGTACTTC. This sequence encodes CASSYSTGGQNIQYF.